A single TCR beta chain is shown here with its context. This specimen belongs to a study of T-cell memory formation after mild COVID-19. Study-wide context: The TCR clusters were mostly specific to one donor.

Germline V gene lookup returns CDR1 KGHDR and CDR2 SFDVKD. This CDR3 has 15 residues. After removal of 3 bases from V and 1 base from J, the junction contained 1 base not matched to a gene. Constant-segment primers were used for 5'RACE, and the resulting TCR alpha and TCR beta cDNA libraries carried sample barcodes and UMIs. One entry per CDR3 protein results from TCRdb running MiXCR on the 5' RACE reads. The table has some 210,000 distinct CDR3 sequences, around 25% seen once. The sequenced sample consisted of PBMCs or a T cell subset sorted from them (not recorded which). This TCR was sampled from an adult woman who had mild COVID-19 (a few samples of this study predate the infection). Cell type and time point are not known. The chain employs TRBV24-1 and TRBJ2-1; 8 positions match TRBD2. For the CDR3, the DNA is TGTGCCACCAGTGATGCGGGAGGATCCTACAATGAGCAGTTCTTC. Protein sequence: CATSDAGGSYNEQFF.